This T cell receptor (beta chain) was retrieved from a study of blood T cell repertoires in COVID-19. About the study: The origin of the acute and convalescent COVID-19 samples was the United States, Italy and Spain.

Participants were aged about 18 to 89 years, lived in around 22 US areas, and enrolled virtually. Donors were grouped by their self-reported clinical history. Authors' data handling: Estimation of nucleated cell counts was performed using reference gene primer amplification. Using immunoSEQ multiplex PCR, the repertoire was profiled, and TCRdb retains in-frame clones only, with some absent. D and trimming were read from the DNA, whereas the V and J calls and clone size are those reported in that table. Altogether some 190,000 clones are present, around 85% being singletons, with the ten largest covering 3.2%. J lost 7 bases, V lost 1 base, and 9 bases had no gene match. CDR1 is LGHNA, CDR2 YNFKEQ, per germline. The CDR3 spans 16 residues.

The TCR originated in a woman in her 30s who had recovered from COVID-19. The V and J genes are TRBV4-2 and TRBJ2-1; 8 bases are a match to TRBD1. The specimen was PBMCs or T cells enriched from blood (not recorded which). CDR3 loop: CASSQVRAGGSNEQFF. The CDR3, as DNA: TGTGCCAGCAGCCAAGTTAGGGCAGGGGGCTCGAATGAGCAGTTCTTC.